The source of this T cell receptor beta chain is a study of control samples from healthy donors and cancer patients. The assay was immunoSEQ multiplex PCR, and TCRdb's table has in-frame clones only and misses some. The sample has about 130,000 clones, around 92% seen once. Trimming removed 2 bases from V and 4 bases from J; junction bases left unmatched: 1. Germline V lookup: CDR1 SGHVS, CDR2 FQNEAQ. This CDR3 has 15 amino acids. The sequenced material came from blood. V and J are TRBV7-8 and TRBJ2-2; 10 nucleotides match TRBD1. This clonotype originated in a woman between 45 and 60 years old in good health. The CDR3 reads CASSLRTGGTGELFF. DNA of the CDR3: TGTGCCAGCAGCTTAAGGACAGGGGGCACCGGGGAGCTGTTTTTT.